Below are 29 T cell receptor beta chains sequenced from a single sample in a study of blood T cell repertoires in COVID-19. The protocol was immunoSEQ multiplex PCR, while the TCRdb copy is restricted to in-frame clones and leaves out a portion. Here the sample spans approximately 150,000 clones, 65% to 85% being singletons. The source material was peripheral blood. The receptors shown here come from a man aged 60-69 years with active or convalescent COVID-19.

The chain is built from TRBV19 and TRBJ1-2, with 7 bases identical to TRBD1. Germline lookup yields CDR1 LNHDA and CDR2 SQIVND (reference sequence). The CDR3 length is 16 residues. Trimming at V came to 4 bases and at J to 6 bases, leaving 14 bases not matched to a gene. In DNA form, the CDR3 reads TGTGCCAGTAGTAATATTGCGACAGGGAGTACGGATGGCTACACCTTC. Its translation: CASSNIATGSTDGYTF.

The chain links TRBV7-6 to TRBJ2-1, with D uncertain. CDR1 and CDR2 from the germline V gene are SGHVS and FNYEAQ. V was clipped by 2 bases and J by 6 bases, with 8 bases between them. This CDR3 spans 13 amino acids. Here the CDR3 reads CASSLSWPNEQFF. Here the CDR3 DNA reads TGTGCCAGCAGCTTAAGTTGGCCCAATGAGCAGTTCTTC.

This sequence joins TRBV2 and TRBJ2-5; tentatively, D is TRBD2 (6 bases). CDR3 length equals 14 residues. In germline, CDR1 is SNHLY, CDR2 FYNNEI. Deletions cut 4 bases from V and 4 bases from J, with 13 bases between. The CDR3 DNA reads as TGTGCCAGCAGTGGGCGGAGGGGCGGAGAGACCCAGTACTTC. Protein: CASSGRRGGETQYF.

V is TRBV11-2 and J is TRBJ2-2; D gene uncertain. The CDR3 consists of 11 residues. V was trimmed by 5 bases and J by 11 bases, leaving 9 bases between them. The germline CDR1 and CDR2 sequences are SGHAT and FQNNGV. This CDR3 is CASSPSFELFF. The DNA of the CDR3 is TGTGCCAGCAGCCCTTCCTTTGAGCTGTTTTTT.

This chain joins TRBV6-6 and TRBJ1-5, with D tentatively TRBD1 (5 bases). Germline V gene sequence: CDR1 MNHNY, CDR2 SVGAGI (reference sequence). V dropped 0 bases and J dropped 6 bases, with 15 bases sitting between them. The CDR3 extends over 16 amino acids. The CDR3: CASSYSMGGIGQPQHF. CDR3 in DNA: TGTGCCAGCAGTTACTCGATGGGGGGGATCGGTCAGCCCCAGCATTTT.

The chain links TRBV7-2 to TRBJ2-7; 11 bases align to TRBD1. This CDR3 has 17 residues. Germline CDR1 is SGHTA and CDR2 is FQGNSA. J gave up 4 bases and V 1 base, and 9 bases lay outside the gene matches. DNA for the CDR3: TGTGCCAGCAGCTTAGTAGGCGGGGGGACAGGGGGTTACGAGCAGTACTTC. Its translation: CASSLVGGGTGGYEQYF.

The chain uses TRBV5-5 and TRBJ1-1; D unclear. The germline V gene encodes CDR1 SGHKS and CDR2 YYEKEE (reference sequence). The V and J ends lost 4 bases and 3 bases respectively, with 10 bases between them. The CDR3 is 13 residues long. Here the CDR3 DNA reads TGTGCCAGCAGCGGGAGTTGGGACACTGAAGCTTTCTTT. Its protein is CASSGSWDTEAFF.

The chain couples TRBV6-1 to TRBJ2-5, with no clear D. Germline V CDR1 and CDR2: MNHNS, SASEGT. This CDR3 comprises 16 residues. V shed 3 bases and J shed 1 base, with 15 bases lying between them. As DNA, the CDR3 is TGTGCCAGCAGTGACCACCCTGTCTTCAGCCAAGAGACCCAGTACTTC. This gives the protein CASSDHPVFSQETQYF.

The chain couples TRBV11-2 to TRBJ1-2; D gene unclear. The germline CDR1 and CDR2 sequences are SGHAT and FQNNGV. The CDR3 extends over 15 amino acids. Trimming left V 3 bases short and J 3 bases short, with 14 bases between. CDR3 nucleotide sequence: TGTGCCAGCAGCTTTGACATTTGGCGCGACTATGGCTACACCTTC. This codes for CASSFDIWRDYGYTF.

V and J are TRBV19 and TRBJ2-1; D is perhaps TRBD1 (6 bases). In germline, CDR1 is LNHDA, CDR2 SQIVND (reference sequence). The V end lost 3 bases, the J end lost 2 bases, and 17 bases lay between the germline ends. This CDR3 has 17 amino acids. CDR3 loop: CASSMWPQGLPYNEQFF. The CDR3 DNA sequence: TGTGCCAGTAGTATGTGGCCCCAGGGGCTCCCCTACAATGAGCAGTTCTTC.

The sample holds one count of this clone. CDR3 protein: CASSLGRLSGANVLTF. The DNA of the CDR3 is TGTGCCAGCAGCTTAGGCAGGCTTTCTGGGGCCAACGTCCTGACTTTC. V and J are TRBV11-2 and TRBJ2-6, with D hard to call. Germline loops: CDR1 SGHAT, CDR2 FQNNGV. The CDR3 sequence is 16 residues long. The germline V and J ends were trimmed by 1 base and 1 base, with 8 bases remaining between them.

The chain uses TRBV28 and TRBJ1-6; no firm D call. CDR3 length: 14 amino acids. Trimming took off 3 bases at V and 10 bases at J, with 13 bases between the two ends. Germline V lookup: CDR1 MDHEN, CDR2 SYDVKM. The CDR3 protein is CASSFRGFGSPLHF. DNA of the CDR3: TGTGCCAGCAGTTTTAGAGGGTTTGGGTCACCCCTCCACTTT.

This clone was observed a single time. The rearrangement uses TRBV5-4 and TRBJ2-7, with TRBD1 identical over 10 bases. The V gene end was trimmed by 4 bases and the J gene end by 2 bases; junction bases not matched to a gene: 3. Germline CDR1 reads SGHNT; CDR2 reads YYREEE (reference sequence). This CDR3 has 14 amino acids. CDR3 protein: CASSRDRGAYEQYF. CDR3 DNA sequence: TGTGCCAGCAGCCGGGACAGGGGCGCCTACGAGCAGTACTTC. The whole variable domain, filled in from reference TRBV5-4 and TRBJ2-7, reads ETGVTQSPTHLIKTRGQQVTLRCSSQSGHNTVSWYQQALGQGPQFIFQYYREEENGRGNFPPRFSGLQFPNYSSELNVNALELDDSALYLCASSRDRGAYEQYFGPGTRLTVT.

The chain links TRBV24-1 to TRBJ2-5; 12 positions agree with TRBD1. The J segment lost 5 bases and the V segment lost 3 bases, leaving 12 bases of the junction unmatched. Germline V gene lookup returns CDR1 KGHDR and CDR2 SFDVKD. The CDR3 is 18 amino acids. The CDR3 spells CATSDPRGTGGMLETQYF. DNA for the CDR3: TGTGCCACCAGTGATCCGAGGGGGACAGGGGGCATGTTGGAGACCCAGTACTTC.

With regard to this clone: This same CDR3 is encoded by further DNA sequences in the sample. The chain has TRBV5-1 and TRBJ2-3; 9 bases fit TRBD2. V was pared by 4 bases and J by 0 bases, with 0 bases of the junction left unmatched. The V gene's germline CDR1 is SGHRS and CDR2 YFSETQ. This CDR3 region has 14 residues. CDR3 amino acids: CASSSGGSTDTQYF. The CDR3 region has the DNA TGCGCCAGCAGCAGCGGGGGGAGCACAGATACGCAGTATTTT. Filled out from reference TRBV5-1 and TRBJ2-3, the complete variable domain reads KAGVTQTPRYLIKTRGQQVTLSCSPISGHRSVSWYQQTPGQGLQFLFEYFSETQRNKGNFPGRFSGRQFSNSRSEMNVSTLELGDSALYLCASSSGGSTDTQYFGPGTRLTVL.

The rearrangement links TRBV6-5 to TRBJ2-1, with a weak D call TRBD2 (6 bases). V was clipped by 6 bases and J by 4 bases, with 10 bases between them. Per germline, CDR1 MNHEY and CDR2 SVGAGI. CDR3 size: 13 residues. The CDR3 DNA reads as TGTGCCAGCAGCGGGAGCCCTTACAATGAGCAGTTCTTC. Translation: CASSGSPYNEQFF.

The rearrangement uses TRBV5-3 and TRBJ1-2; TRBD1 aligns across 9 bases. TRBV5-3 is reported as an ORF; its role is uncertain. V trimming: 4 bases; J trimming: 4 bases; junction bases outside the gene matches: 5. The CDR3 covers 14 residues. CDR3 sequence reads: CARSRGQGVYGYTF. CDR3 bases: TGTGCCAGAAGCCGGGGACAGGGAGTCTATGGCTACACCTTC.

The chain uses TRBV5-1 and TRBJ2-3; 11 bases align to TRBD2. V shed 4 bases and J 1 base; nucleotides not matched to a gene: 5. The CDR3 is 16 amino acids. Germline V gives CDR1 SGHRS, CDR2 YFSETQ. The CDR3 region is CASSRGLADGTDTQYF. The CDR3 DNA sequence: TGCGCCAGCAGCCGGGGACTAGCGGACGGCACAGATACGCAGTATTTT.

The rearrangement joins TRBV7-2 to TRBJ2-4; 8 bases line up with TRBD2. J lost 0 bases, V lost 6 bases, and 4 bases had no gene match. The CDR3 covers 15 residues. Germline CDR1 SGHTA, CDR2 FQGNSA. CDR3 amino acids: CASSFSGVAKNIQYF. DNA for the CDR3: TGTGCCAGCAGTTTTAGCGGGGTAGCCAAAAACATTCAGTACTTC.

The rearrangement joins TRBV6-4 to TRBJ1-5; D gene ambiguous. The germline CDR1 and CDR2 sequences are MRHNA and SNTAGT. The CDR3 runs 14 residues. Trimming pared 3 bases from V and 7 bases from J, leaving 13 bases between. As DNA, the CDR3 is TGTGCCAGCAGTGATCAGGCAGGCAGACAGCCCCAGCATTTT. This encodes CASSDQAGRQPQHF.

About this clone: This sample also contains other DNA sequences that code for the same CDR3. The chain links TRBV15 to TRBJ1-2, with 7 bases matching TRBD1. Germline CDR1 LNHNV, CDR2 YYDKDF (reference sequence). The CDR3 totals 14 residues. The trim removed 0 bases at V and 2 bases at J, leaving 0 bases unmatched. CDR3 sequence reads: CATSRDRGNYGYTF. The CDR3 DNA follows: TGTGCCACCAGCAGAGACAGGGGGAACTATGGCTACACCTTC.

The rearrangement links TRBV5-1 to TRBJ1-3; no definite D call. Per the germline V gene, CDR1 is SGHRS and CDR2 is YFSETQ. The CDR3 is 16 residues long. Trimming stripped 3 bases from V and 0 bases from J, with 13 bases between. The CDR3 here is CASSSTPSGSGNTIYF. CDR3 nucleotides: TGCGCCAGCAGCTCAACACCGTCGGGCTCTGGAAACACCATATATTTT.

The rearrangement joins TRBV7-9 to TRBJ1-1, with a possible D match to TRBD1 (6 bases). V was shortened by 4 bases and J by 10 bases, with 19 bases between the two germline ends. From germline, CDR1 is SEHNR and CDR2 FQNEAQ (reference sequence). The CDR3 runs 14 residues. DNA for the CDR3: TGTGCCAGCAGCTCCAACCTGGACAGATTAGGAGCTTTCTTT. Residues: CASSSNLDRLGAFF.

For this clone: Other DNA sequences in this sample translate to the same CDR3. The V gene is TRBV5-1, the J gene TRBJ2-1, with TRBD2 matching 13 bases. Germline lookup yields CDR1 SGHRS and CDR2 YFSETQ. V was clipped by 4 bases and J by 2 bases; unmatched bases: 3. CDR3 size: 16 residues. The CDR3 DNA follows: TGCGCCAGCAGCCCCGGACTAGCGGGGGCCTACAATGAGCAGTTCTTC. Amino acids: CASSPGLAGAYNEQFF.

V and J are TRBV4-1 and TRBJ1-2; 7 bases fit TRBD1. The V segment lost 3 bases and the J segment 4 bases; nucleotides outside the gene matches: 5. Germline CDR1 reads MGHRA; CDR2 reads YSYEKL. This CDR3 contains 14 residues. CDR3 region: CASSHTGETYGYTF. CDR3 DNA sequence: TGCGCCAGCAGCCATACAGGGGAAACCTATGGCTACACCTTC.

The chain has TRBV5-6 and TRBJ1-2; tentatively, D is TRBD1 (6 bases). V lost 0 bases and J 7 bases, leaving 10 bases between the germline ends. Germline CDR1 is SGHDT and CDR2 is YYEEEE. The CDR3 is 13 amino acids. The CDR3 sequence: CASSLARGFGYTF. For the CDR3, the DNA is TGTGCCAGCAGCTTGGCGAGGGGGTTTGGCTACACCTTC.

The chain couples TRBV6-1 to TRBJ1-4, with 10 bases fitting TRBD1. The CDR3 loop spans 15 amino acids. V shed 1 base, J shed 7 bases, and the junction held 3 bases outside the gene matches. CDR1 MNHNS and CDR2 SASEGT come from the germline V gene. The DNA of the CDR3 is TGTGCCAGCAGTGAAGGGGGGACAGGGGTTGAAAAACTGTTTTTT. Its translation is CASSEGGTGVEKLFF.

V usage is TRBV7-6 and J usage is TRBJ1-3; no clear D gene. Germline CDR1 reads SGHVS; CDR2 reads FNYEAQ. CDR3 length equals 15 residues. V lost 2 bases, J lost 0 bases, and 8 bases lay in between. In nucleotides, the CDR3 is TGTGCCAGCAGCTTAAAGCCTGACTCTGGAAACACCATATATTTT. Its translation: CASSLKPDSGNTIYF.

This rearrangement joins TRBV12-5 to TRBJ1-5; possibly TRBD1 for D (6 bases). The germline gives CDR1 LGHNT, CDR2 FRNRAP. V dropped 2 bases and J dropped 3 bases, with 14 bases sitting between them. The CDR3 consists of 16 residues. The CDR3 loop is CASGLWDTRNNQPQHF. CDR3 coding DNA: TGTGCTAGTGGTTTGTGGGACACGAGAAACAATCAGCCCCAGCATTTT.